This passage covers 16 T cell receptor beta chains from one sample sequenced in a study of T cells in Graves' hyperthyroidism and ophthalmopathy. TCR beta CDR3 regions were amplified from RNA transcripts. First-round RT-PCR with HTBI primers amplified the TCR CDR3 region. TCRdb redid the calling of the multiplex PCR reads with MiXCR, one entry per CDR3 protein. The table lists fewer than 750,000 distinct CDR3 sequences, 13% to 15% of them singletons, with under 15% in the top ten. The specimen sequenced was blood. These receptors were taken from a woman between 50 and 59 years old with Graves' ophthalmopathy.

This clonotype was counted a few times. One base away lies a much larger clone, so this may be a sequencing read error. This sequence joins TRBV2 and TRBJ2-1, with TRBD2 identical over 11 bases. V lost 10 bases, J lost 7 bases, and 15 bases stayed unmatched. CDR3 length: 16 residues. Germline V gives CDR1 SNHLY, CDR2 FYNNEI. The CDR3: CATGVGGTSGRNEQFF. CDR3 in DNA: TGTGCCACTGGGGTGGGGGGGACTAGCGGCCGGAATGAGCAGTTCTTC.

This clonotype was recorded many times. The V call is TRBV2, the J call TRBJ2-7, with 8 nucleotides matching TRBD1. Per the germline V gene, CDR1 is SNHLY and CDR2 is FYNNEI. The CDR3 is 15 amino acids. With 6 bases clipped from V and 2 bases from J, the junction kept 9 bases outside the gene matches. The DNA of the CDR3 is TGTGCCAGCAGAAAAGGACAGGGAAAACCCTACGAGCAGTACTTC. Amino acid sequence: CASRKGQGKPYEQYF.

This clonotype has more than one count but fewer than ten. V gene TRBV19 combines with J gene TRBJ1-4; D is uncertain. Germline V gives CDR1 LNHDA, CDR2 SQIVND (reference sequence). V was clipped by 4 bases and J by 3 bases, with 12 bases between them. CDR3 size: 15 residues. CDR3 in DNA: TGTGCCAGTAGTACCCGGACGACGCCTAATGAAAAACTGTTTTTT. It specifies CASSTRTTPNEKLFF.

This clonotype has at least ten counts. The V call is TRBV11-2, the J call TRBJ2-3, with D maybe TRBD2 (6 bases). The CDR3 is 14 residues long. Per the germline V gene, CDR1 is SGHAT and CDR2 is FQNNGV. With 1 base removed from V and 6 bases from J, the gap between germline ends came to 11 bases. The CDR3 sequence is CASSLVGGEDTQYF. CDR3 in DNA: TGTGCCAGCAGCTTAGTTGGCGGGGAGGATACGCAGTATTTT. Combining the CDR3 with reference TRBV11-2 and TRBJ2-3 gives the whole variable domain EAGVAQSPRYKIIEKRQSVAFWCNPISGHATLYWYQQILGQGPKLLIQFQNNGVVDDSQLPKDRFSAERLKGVDSTLKIQPAKLEDSAVYLCASSLVGGEDTQYFGPGTRLTVL.

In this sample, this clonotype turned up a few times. This CDR3 is CASSLAGRAEQYF. Here the CDR3 DNA reads TGCGCCAGCAGCTTGGCCGGCAGGGCAGAGCAGTACTTC. The chain is built from TRBV5-1 and TRBJ2-7; tentatively, D is TRBD1 (5 bases). The CDR3 is 13 amino acids. Trimming stripped 0 bases from V and 7 bases from J, with 11 bases between. Germline CDR1 and CDR2: SGHRS and YFSETQ. Together with reference TRBV5-1 and TRBJ2-7, the CDR3 gives the full variable domain: KAGVTQTPRYLIKTRGQQVTLSCSPISGHRSVSWYQQTPGQGLQFLFEYFSETQRNKGNFPGRFSGRQFSNSRSEMNVSTLELGDSALYLCASSLAGRAEQYFGPGTRLTVT.

The CDR3 reads CASSQNPAGGRNTIYF. The DNA for the CDR3 is TGTGCCAGTAGCCAGAATCCTGCAGGGGGAAGAAACACCATATATTTT. The genes are TRBV19 and TRBJ1-3; 7 positions match TRBD1. V lost 6 bases, J lost 5 bases, and 13 bases stayed unmatched. The CDR3 extends over 16 amino acids. The germline gives CDR1 LNHDA, CDR2 SQIVND (reference sequence).

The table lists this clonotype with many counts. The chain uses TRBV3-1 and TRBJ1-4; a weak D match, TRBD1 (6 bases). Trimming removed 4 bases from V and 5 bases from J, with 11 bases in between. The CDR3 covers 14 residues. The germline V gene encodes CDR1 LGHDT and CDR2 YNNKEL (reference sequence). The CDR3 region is CASSRSGTNEKLFF. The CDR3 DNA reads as TGTGCCAGCAGCCGTTCCGGGACAAATGAAAAACTGTTTTTT.

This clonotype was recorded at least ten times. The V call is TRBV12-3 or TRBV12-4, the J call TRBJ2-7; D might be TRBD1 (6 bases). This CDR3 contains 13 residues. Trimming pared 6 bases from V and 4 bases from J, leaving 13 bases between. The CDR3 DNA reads TGTGCCAGCAGCATATTCCAGGGGTACGAGCAGTACTTC. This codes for CASSIFQGYEQYF.

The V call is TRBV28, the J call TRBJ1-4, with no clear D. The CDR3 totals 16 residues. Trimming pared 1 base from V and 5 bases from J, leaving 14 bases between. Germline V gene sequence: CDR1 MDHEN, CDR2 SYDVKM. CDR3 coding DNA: TGTGCCAGCAGTTTATTAACCGAACAGTTAAATGAAAAACTGTTTTTT. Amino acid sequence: CASSLLTEQLNEKLFF. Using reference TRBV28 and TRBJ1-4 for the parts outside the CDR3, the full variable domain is DVKVTQSSRYLVKRTGEKVFLECVQDMDHENMFWYRQDPGLGLRLIYFSYDVKMKEKGDIPEGYSVSREKKERFSLILESASTNQTSMYLCASSLLTEQLNEKLFFGSGTQLSVL.

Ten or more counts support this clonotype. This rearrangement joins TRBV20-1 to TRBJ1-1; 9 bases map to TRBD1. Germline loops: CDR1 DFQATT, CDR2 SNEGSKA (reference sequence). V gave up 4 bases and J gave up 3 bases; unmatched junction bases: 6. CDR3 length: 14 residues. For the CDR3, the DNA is TGCAGTGCTAACCGGGACAGGGCGTACACTGAAGCTTTCTTT. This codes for CSANRDRAYTEAFF.

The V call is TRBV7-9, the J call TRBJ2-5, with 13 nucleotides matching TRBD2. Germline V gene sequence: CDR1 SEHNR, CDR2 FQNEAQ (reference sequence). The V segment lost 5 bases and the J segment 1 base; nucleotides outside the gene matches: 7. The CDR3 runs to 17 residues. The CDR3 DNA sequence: TGTGCCAGCAGCGGGGGACTAGCGGGAATTACCCAAGAGACCCAGTACTTC. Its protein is CASSGGLAGITQETQYF.

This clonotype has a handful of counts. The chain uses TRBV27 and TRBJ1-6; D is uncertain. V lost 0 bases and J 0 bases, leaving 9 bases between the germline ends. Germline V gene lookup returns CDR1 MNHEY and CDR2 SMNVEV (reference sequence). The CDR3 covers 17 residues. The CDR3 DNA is TGTGCCAGCAGTTTATCGGGCCCTAGCTCCTATAATTCACCCCTCCACTTT. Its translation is CASSLSGPSSYNSPLHF.

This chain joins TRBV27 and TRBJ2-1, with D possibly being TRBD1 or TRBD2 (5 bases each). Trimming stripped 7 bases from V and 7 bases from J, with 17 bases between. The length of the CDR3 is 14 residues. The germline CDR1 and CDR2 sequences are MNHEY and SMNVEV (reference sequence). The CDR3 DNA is TGTGCCAGCAATGAGGGTACTAGGGGTAATGAGCAGTTCTTC. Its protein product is CASNEGTRGNEQFF.

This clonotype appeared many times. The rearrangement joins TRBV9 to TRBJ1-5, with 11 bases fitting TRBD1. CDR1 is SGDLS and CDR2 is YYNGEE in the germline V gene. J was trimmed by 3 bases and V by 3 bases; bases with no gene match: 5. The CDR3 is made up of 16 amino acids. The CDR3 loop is CASSAGTGGANQPQHF. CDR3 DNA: TGTGCCAGCAGCGCGGGGACAGGGGGTGCCAATCAGCCCCAGCATTTT.

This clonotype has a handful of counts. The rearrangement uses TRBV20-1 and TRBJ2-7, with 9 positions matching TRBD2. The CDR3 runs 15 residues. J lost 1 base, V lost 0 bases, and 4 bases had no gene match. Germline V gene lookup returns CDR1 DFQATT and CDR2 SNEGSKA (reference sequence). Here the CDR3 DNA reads TGCAGTGCTAGAGACGGTAGCGGGAGTTCCTACGAGCAGTACTTC. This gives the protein CSARDGSGSSYEQYF.

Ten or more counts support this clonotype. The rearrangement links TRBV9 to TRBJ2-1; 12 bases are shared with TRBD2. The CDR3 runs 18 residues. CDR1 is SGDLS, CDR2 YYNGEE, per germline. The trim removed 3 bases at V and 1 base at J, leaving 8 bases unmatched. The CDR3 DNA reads TGTGCCAGCAGCGCAGAACTAGCGGGAGGAGGTTCCTACAATGAGCAGTTCTTC. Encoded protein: CASSAELAGGGSYNEQFF.